Below, 25 T cell receptor beta chains from the same sample are listed, as sequenced in a study of T cell responses to AZD1222 COVID-19 vaccine. Libraries were prepared by immunoSEQ multiplex PCR; TCRdb keeps only in-frame clonotypes and omits some of them. In the table there are approximately 94,000 clones, about 87% of which are singletons. This sample comprised peripheral blood, obtained on day 0 of AZD1222 vaccination. The receptors derive from an adult in good health.

This chain links TRBV7-6 with TRBJ2-7, with TRBD2 identical over 9 bases. V lost 1 base to trimming and J lost 1 base; unmatched junction nucleotides: 2. Germline V gene lookup returns CDR1 SGHVS and CDR2 FNYEAQ. This CDR3 is built from 15 residues. CDR3 in amino acids: CASSLGTSGSYEQYF. In DNA form, the CDR3 reads TGTGCCAGCAGCTTAGGAACTAGCGGGTCCTACGAGCAGTACTTC.

J is TRBJ2-1 and V is TRBV9; D is uncertain. The CDR3 totals 14 residues. The V gene's germline CDR1 is SGDLS and CDR2 YYNGEE. V shed 4 bases and J shed 8 bases, with 16 bases lying between them. CDR3 nucleotides: TGTGCCAGCAGCAAGACTGGTTATGGCGATGAGCAGTTCTTC. Translation: CASSKTGYGDEQFF.

V gene TRBV18 combines with J gene TRBJ2-2, with D perhaps matching TRBD1 (6 bases). This CDR3 comprises 15 residues. Germline CDR1 and CDR2: KGHSH and LQKENI. Trimming removed 2 bases at V and 4 bases at J, with 11 bases between. The CDR3 here is CASSPGQIGTGELFF. CDR3 bases: TGTGCCAGCTCACCAGGACAGATCGGCACCGGGGAGCTGTTTTTT.

This clone appeared a single time. The V and J genes are TRBV9 and TRBJ1-6; 9 nucleotides match TRBD1. This CDR3 has 16 amino acids. Germline CDR1 is SGDLS and CDR2 is YYNGEE. Trimming at V came to 3 bases and at J to 13 bases, leaving 14 bases not matched to a gene. CDR3 sequence (DNA): TGTGCCAGCAGCGAATGGGGGACAGGGAGCAATCGGCCCCTCCACTTT. Protein product: CASSEWGTGSNRPLHF.

CDR3 residues: CASSPGTGGYTF. In DNA, the CDR3 is TGTGCCAGCAGCCCCGGGACGGGGGGCTACACCTTC. This sequence joins TRBV5-6 and TRBJ1-2, with a weak D call TRBD1 (5 bases). V was shortened by 4 bases and J by 8 bases, with 12 bases between the two germline ends. CDR1 is SGHDT, CDR2 YYEEEE, per germline. This CDR3 comprises 12 residues.

The chain couples TRBV5-5 to TRBJ1-1; D unclear. CDR1 SGHKS and CDR2 YYEKEE come from the germline V gene (reference sequence). V was shortened by 1 base and J by 2 bases, with 3 bases between the two germline ends. This CDR3 comprises 12 residues. The CDR3 nucleotides are TGTGCCAGCAGCTTGCTTAACACTGAAGCTTTCTTT. Protein sequence: CASSLLNTEAFF.

V usage is TRBV5-5 and J usage is TRBJ2-7; 7 nucleotides line up with TRBD1. Trimming at V came to 0 bases and at J to 1 base, leaving 1 base not matched to a gene. The CDR3 consists of 14 residues. Germline lookup yields CDR1 SGHKS and CDR2 YYEKEE (reference sequence). CDR3 DNA: TGTGCCAGCAGCTTGGGACAGGGATCCTACGAGCAGTACTTC. Its protein is CASSLGQGSYEQYF.

In its sample, this clone was seen many times. The chain uses TRBV18 and TRBJ1-4, with D unresolved. Trimming took off 3 bases at V and 8 bases at J, with 13 bases between the two ends. Germline values: CDR1 KGHSH, CDR2 LQKENI. The CDR3 totals 14 residues. CDR3 amino acids: CASSPPGRQEKLFF. The CDR3 region has the DNA TGTGCCAGCTCACCTCCGGGCCGGCAGGAAAAACTGTTTTTT.

V gene TRBV15 combines with J gene TRBJ2-5; tentative D call: TRBD1 (6 bases). This CDR3 contains 17 residues. The V and J ends lost 1 base and 2 bases respectively, with 17 bases between them. Germline CDR1 LNHNV, CDR2 YYDKDF (reference sequence). The CDR3, as DNA: TGTGCCACCAGCAGAGGGGGCGGGTGGGGGCAACAAGAGACCCAGTACTTC. It specifies CATSRGGGWGQQETQYF.

In DNA form, the CDR3 reads TGTGCCAGCACGACAGGGCTCTCCTACGAGCAGTACTTC. Residues: CASTTGLSYEQYF. The chain recombines TRBV6-5 with TRBJ2-7; 7 positions match TRBD1. The CDR3 is 13 residues long. The ends lost 7 bases at V and 0 bases at J; junction bases unmatched: 3. The germline gives CDR1 MNHEY, CDR2 SVGAGI.

The chain uses TRBV4-3 and TRBJ2-7, with TRBD2 matching 14 bases. The J segment lost 7 bases and the V segment lost 4 bases, leaving 9 bases of the junction unmatched. CDR1 is LGHNA, CDR2 YSLEER, per germline. CDR3 length: 16 residues. CDR3 DNA: TGCGCCAGCAGCCCCGCGGGACTAGCGGGAGCGGGTGAGCAGTACTTC. Translated: CASSPAGLAGAGEQYF.

The chain couples TRBV6-2 or TRBV6-3 to TRBJ1-2; 8 nucleotides align to TRBD1. Germline CDR1 MNHEY, CDR2 SVGEGT. Trimming at V came to 0 bases and at J to 7 bases, leaving 7 bases not matched to a gene. The CDR3 is made up of 15 amino acids. The CDR3 coding sequence is TGTGCCAGCAGTTACTCCCGGGCAGGGGGCGTTGGCTACACCTTC. Its protein is CASSYSRAGGVGYTF.

DNA for the CDR3: TGTGCCAGCAGACTCAATCCGGGGGGCTGGACAGATACGCAGTATTTT. Translation: CASRLNPGGWTDTQYF. The gene calls are TRBV7-9 and TRBJ2-3; maybe TRBD2 (7 bases). The germline V and J ends were trimmed by 6 bases and 3 bases, with 19 bases remaining between them. Germline CDR1 SEHNR, CDR2 FQNEAQ (reference sequence). The CDR3 contains 16 residues.

J is TRBJ1-2 and V is TRBV7-9, with TRBD1 matching 8 bases. CDR3 length: 15 amino acids. After removal of 1 base from V and 8 bases from J, the junction contained 9 bases not matched to a gene. CDR1 and CDR2 (germline): SEHNR, FQNEAQ (reference sequence). CDR3 protein: CASSLDGQGAGGYTF. CDR3 nucleotide sequence: TGTGCCAGCAGCTTAGATGGGCAGGGGGCAGGCGGCTACACCTTC.

In its sample, this clone was seen a few times. The chain links TRBV7-3 to TRBJ1-1, with 8 nucleotides matching TRBD1. Germline assignment: CDR1 SGHTA and CDR2 FQGTGA. J lost 8 bases, V lost 5 bases, and 7 bases had no gene match. The CDR3 has 13 amino acids. CDR3 bases: TGTGCCAGCAGCCAGGGACAGGAAAACGAAGCTTTCTTT. It codes for CASSQGQENEAFF.

V and J are TRBV6-8 and TRBJ2-3; 7 bases line up with TRBD2. V lost 6 bases, J lost 2 bases, and 2 bases stayed unmatched. The germline V gene has CDR1 MNHGY and CDR2 SAAAGT. CDR3 length: 13 amino acids. CDR3 sequence (DNA): TGTGCCAGCAGGGGGGGGTTCACAGATACGCAGTATTTT. It encodes CASRGGFTDTQYF.

V gene TRBV28 combines with J gene TRBJ1-1, with no clear D. Trimming took off 6 bases at V and 5 bases at J, with 10 bases between the two ends. CDR1 is MDHEN and CDR2 is SYDVKM in the germline V gene. This CDR3 is built from 12 residues. CDR3 sequence reads: CASRGPGTEAFF. The CDR3 DNA is TGTGCCAGCAGGGGCCCAGGTACTGAAGCTTTCTTT.

J is TRBJ2-1 and V is TRBV24-1; 7 bases are shared with TRBD2. V lost 4 bases, J lost 6 bases, and 8 bases stayed unmatched. The germline V gene has CDR1 KGHDR and CDR2 SFDVKD. The CDR3 length is 15 residues. For the CDR3, the DNA is TGTGCCACCAGTGACTCCGGTCCTAGCGGCAATGAGCAGTTCTTC. It is translated as CATSDSGPSGNEQFF.

This chain uses TRBV11-2 with TRBJ2-2; possibly TRBD1 or TRBD2 for D (5 bases each). Between the trimmed V and J ends, which lost 6 bases and 1 base, there was a span of 12 bases. Germline values: CDR1 SGHAT, CDR2 FQNNGV. The CDR3 consists of 15 residues. The DNA of the CDR3 is TGTGCCAGCAGGTACCCGGGACGGAACACCGGGGAGCTGTTTTTT. This sequence encodes CASRYPGRNTGELFF. The full variable domain, in which reference TRBV11-2 and TRBJ2-2 provide the parts outside the CDR3, is EAGVAQSPRYKIIEKRQSVAFWCNPISGHATLYWYQQILGQGPKLLIQFQNNGVVDDSQLPKDRFSAERLKGVDSTLKIQPAKLEDSAVYLCASRYPGRNTGELFFGEGSRLTVL.

This clone came up a few times. The rearrangement uses TRBV10-3 and TRBJ2-7, with D perhaps matching TRBD2 (6 bases). V was trimmed by 4 bases and J by 3 bases, leaving 10 bases between them. Germline V gene lookup returns CDR1 ENHRY and CDR2 SYGVKD. The CDR3 sequence is 13 residues long. The chain's CDR3 is CAISGGVDYEQYF. As DNA, the CDR3 is TGTGCCATCAGTGGGGGGGTGGACTACGAGCAGTACTTC.

The chain carries TRBV27 and TRBJ1-2, with D maybe TRBD1 (5 bases). V lost 3 bases, J lost 2 bases, and 10 bases lay in between. Germline CDR1 is MNHEY and CDR2 is SMNVEV (reference sequence). The CDR3 totals 14 residues. This CDR3 is CASSLTGRNYGYTF. CDR3 in DNA: TGTGCCAGCAGTTTGACGGGACGAAACTATGGCTACACCTTC.

This sequence joins TRBV7-2 and TRBJ1-1, with 8 bases aligning to TRBD1. V shed 6 bases and J 2 bases; nucleotides not matched to a gene: 2. CDR1 and CDR2 (germline): SGHTA, FQGNSA. CDR3 size: 13 residues. CDR3 amino acids: CASSTGGNTEAFF. The CDR3 DNA is TGTGCCAGCAGTACAGGGGGAAACACTGAAGCTTTCTTT.

The V gene is TRBV11-3, the J gene TRBJ1-6, with D unclear. Germline V gene sequence: CDR1 SGHNT, CDR2 YENEEA. CDR3 length: 14 amino acids. The V end was cut by 3 bases, the J end by 10 bases, with 13 bases between. The CDR3 sequence is CASSFGRRASPLHF. CDR3 nucleotide sequence: TGTGCCAGCAGCTTTGGTCGGAGGGCGTCACCCCTCCACTTT.

This chain uses TRBV9 with TRBJ2-1; D is undetermined. This CDR3 contains 16 residues. With 0 bases removed from V and 0 bases from J, the gap between germline ends came to 10 bases. Germline lookup yields CDR1 SGDLS and CDR2 YYNGEE. CDR3 sequence (DNA): TGTGCCAGCAGCGTAGCGGCCCACAGCTCCTACAATGAGCAGTTCTTC. Its translation: CASSVAAHSSYNEQFF.

The rearrangement links TRBV19 to TRBJ1-5, with D perhaps TRBD1 (5 bases). CDR1 and CDR2 from the germline V gene are LNHDA and SQIVND (reference sequence). The CDR3 contains 14 residues. The CDR3 DNA sequence: TGTCTGAGGTATGGGGCGGGAAGCAATCAGCCCCAGCATTTT. As protein: CLRYGAGSNQPQHF.